The table lists the clone carrying this T cell receptor beta chain with many counts. Nobody among the patients had been given any treatment before thyroid surgery. With 3 bases clipped from V and 7 bases from J, the junction kept 12 bases outside the gene matches. There are 16 residues in the CDR3. Looked up from germline, CDR1 is KGHSH and CDR2 is LQKENI. This record belongs to a study of metastatic and nonmetastatic thyroid tumors. TCRdb re-called the PCR reads with MiXCR. The repertoire holds around 18,000 clones, with about 20% as singletons. This TCR was recovered from a female donor with papillary thyroid cancer or a benign thyroid nodule (not recorded which). Some clones in this sample may be carry-over from other donors' samples. Sequencing was done on a sample of tumor tissue. V gene TRBV18 combines with J gene TRBJ2-1; 7 nucleotides align to TRBD1. Here the CDR3 DNA reads TGTGCCAGCTCACCTAGGACAGGACCCTTAGGGAATGAGCAGTTCTTC. This translates into CASSPRTGPLGNEQFF.